The clone carrying this T cell receptor (beta chain) was seen many times. Germline CDR1 and CDR2: SGHAT and FQNNGV. The V segment lost 6 bases and the J segment 3 bases; nucleotides outside the gene matches: 9. The CDR3 runs to 16 residues. This specimen comes from a study of T cells in Graves' hyperthyroidism and ophthalmopathy. TCR beta CDR3 regions were amplified from RNA. Researchers ran a first-round RT-PCR on the TCR CDR3 using the HTBI primer set. TCRdb recomputed calls from the multiplex PCR reads with MiXCR, one row per CDR3 protein. This table holds around 420,000 distinct CDR3 sequences, 15% to 19% found once.

The V gene is TRBV11-2, the J gene TRBJ2-3; 10 positions match TRBD2. Sequencing was done on a sample of blood. The TCR comes from a woman aged 18 to 35 with Graves' hyperthyroidism. The CDR3 protein is CASRRPTSGMTDTQYF. The CDR3 DNA reads TGTGCCAGCAGACGACCCACTAGCGGGATGACAGATACGCAGTATTTT.